A single T cell receptor (beta chain) is shown here with its context. Germline values: CDR1 MNHEY, CDR2 SMNVEV (reference sequence). V trimming: 5 bases; J trimming: 3 bases; junction bases outside the gene matches: 10. The CDR3 length is 17 residues. This sample is drawn from a study of T cell changes during pregnancy in multiple sclerosis. Using immunoSEQ multiplex PCR, the repertoire was profiled, and TCRdb retains in-frame clones only, with some absent. Altogether 93,000 or so clones are present, around 91% being singletons, with the ten largest covering 0.75% to 0.95%. The sequence was obtained from a female donor with multiple sclerosis, enrolled in a pregnancy study. The sequences come from peripheral blood, collected after pregnancy. V is TRBV27 and J is TRBJ2-1; 10 bases fit TRBD2. The CDR3 sequence is CASSLQISGRIYNEQFF. The CDR3 DNA reads as TGTGCCAGCAGTCTTCAAATTAGCGGGAGGATCTACAATGAGCAGTTCTTC.